The 17 T cell receptor beta chains listed next were all sequenced from one sample in a study of T cell responses to AZD1222 COVID-19 vaccine. Only in-frame clones appear in the TCRdb table, and some are missing; sequencing was by immunoSEQ multiplex PCR. This table has around 140,000 clones, approximately 91% appearing once. The sequencing used peripheral blood, collected 28 days after the second AZD1222 dose. These receptors all stem from an adult who received the AZD1222 COVID-19 vaccine.

Here the CDR3 DNA reads TGCGCCAGCACAAACAGGGGGCGCAGCACCGGGGAGCTGTTTTTT. Translating gives CASTNRGRSTGELFF. This chain uses TRBV5-1 with TRBJ2-2, with 9 bases identical to TRBD1. The CDR3 is 15 amino acids. CDR1 SGHRS and CDR2 YFSETQ come from the germline V gene. The ends lost 6 bases at V and 4 bases at J; junction bases unmatched: 7.

J is TRBJ2-5 and V is TRBV4-2, with D possibly being TRBD1 or TRBD2 (6 bases each). CDR1 and CDR2 (germline): LGHNA, YNFKEQ. This CDR3 spans 15 amino acids. Trimming took 3 bases from V and 1 from J, leaving 12 bases between them. This CDR3 reads CASSQAKGGQETQYF. The CDR3 DNA is TGTGCCAGCAGCCAGGCTAAGGGGGGCCAAGAGACCCAGTACTTC.

The V and J genes are TRBV7-3 and TRBJ2-2; a possible D gene is TRBD2 (6 bases). The CDR3 extends over 14 amino acids. The germline V and J ends were trimmed by 8 bases and 8 bases, with 18 bases remaining between them. Germline CDR1 is SGHTA and CDR2 is FQGTGA. Here the CDR3 DNA reads TGTGCCAGCTCCGCGGGGTCCCTGGGGGGGGAGCTGTTTTTT. Translation gives CASSAGSLGGELFF. The full variable domain, with the rest looked up from reference TRBV7-3 and TRBJ2-2, is GAGVSQTPSNKVTEKGKYVELRCDPISGHTALYWYRQSLGQGPEFLIYFQGTGAADDSGLPNDRFFAVRPEGSVSTLKIQRTERGDSAVYLCASSAGSLGGELFFGEGSRLTVL.

The chain couples TRBV7-2 to TRBJ2-7, with 10 bases matching TRBD2. With V trimmed by 2 bases and J by 2 bases, 12 bases remained unmatched. The germline V gene has CDR1 SGHTA and CDR2 FQGNSA. CDR3 length: 18 residues. The DNA of the CDR3 is TGTGCCAGCAGCTTAAGGGGCCCGACTAGCGGGTTTCCCTACGAGCAGTACTTC. Its translation is CASSLRGPTSGFPYEQYF.

The chain is built from TRBV6-8 and TRBJ2-7; D may be TRBD1 (5 bases). The germline V gene encodes CDR1 MNHGY and CDR2 SAAAGT. Trimming pared 4 bases from V and 2 bases from J, leaving 12 bases between. The CDR3 sequence is 14 residues long. CDR3 DNA: TGTGCCAGCAGTTTCAAGGGGCTTGCCTACGAGCAGTACTTC. Translating gives CASSFKGLAYEQYF.

The rearrangement uses TRBV7-9 and TRBJ2-1; the match to TRBD1 covers 11 bases. The CDR3 length is 16 residues. With V trimmed by 5 bases and J by 4 bases, 7 bases remained unmatched. The germline V gene encodes CDR1 SEHNR and CDR2 FQNEAQ (reference sequence). CDR3 in DNA: TGTGCCAGCAGCAGAGACGGGACAGGGGGTTACAATGAGCAGTTCTTC. Protein sequence: CASSRDGTGGYNEQFF.

The chain recombines TRBV9 with TRBJ2-3; TRBD1 matches at 11 bases. V lost 0 bases to trimming and J lost 0 bases; unmatched junction nucleotides: 3. CDR3 length: 17 amino acids. Looked up from germline, CDR1 is SGDLS and CDR2 is YYNGEE. The CDR3 loop is CASSVGTGGYSTDTQYF. CDR3 in DNA: TGTGCCAGCAGCGTAGGGACAGGGGGCTATAGCACAGATACGCAGTATTTT.

This clone was counted a single time. This chain uses TRBV27 with TRBJ2-7; TRBD2 might be the D (6 bases). Trimming removed 6 bases at V and 3 bases at J, with 15 bases between. Germline values: CDR1 MNHEY, CDR2 SMNVEV (reference sequence). The CDR3 consists of 14 residues. The CDR3 sequence: CASSRDWGVYEQYF. The DNA of the CDR3 is TGTGCCAGCAGCCGGGACTGGGGAGTCTACGAGCAGTACTTC.

The rearrangement links TRBV27 to TRBJ1-4; maybe TRBD1 (5 bases). This CDR3 contains 16 residues. V was trimmed by 3 bases and J by 0 bases, leaving 11 bases between them. Germline values: CDR1 MNHEY, CDR2 SMNVEV (reference sequence). Here the CDR3 DNA reads TGTGCCAGCAGTTTGAAGGGGCCGGCAACTAATGAAAAACTGTTTTTT. This translates into CASSLKGPATNEKLFF.

The rearrangement joins TRBV24-1 to TRBJ1-2; tentatively, D is TRBD1 (6 bases). Deletions cut 3 bases from V and 6 bases from J, with 13 bases between. Germline CDR1 KGHDR, CDR2 SFDVKD. The CDR3 is made up of 14 amino acids. The CDR3 bases are TGTGCCACCAGTGATGAGATAGGGGGGGATGGCTACACCTTC. It translates to CATSDEIGGDGYTF.

In the case of this clone: Other DNA sequences in the sample encode the same CDR3. This rearrangement joins TRBV9 to TRBJ2-3, with TRBD2 matching over 8 bases. J was trimmed by 5 bases and V by 3 bases; bases with no gene match: 5. CDR1 SGDLS and CDR2 YYNGEE come from the germline V gene. This CDR3 spans 14 amino acids. DNA of the CDR3: TGTGCCAGCAGCGCCAGCGGGAGAGAAGATACGCAGTATTTT. It yields the protein CASSASGREDTQYF.

V and J are TRBV2 and TRBJ2-1; D call uncertain. Trimming removed 7 bases at V and 2 bases at J, with 9 bases between. This CDR3 spans 13 amino acids. Germline loops: CDR1 SNHLY, CDR2 FYNNEI. CDR3 protein: CASNQNTYNEQFF. The CDR3 coding sequence is TGTGCCAGCAACCAGAACACCTACAATGAGCAGTTCTTC. The complete variable domain, with remaining parts taken from reference TRBV2 and TRBJ2-1, reads EPEVTQTPSHQVTQMGQEVILRCVPISNHLYFYWYRQILGQKVEFLVSFYNNEISEKSEIFDDQFSVERPDGSNFTLKIRSTKLEDSAMYFCASNQNTYNEQFFGPGTRLTVL.

The chain combines TRBV5-1 with TRBJ2-1; D uncertain. Trimming pared 0 bases from V and 4 bases from J, leaving 8 bases between. Germline CDR1 reads SGHRS; CDR2 reads YFSETQ. The CDR3 spans 14 residues. CDR3 loop: CASSLDYSYNEQFF. In DNA, the CDR3 is TGCGCCAGCAGCTTGGACTACAGTTACAATGAGCAGTTCTTC.

The table lists this clone with a count of one. This chain joins TRBV6-5 and TRBJ1-5; a weak D match, TRBD1 (5 bases). This CDR3 spans 15 amino acids. V was clipped by 7 bases and J by 1 base, with 14 bases between them. CDR1 is MNHEY and CDR2 is SVGAGI in the germline V gene. CDR3 region: CASTGLGQSNQPQHF. CDR3 sequence (DNA): TGTGCCAGCACCGGACTCGGACAAAGCAATCAGCCCCAGCATTTT.

The chain uses TRBV10-3 and TRBJ1-1, with D possibly TRBD1 on 5 matching bases. Germline V gene lookup returns CDR1 ENHRY and CDR2 SYGVKD. V lost 2 bases and J lost 1, with 8 bases in between. The CDR3 runs to 14 residues. The DNA for the CDR3 is TGTGCCATCAGTGAGGACAGCCAGAACACTGAAGCTTTCTTT. Translation: CAISEDSQNTEAFF.

The sample holds a few counts of this clone. The rearrangement joins TRBV2 to TRBJ2-2, with unresolved D. Germline lookup yields CDR1 SNHLY and CDR2 FYNNEI. The CDR3 consists of 15 residues. Trimming removed 4 bases at V and 6 bases at J, with 15 bases between. This CDR3 reads CASSAGSVAPGELFF. The CDR3 DNA sequence: TGTGCCAGCAGTGCTGGGTCTGTTGCACCCGGGGAGCTGTTTTTT.

V gene TRBV9 combines with J gene TRBJ2-1; no clear D gene. Trimming pared 2 bases from V and 6 bases from J, leaving 9 bases between. Germline CDR1 SGDLS, CDR2 YYNGEE. The CDR3 spans 13 residues. Written as DNA, the CDR3 is TGTGCCAGCAGCGTGGGTGGCGGCAATGAGCAGTTCTTC. It specifies CASSVGGGNEQFF.